The 29 T cell receptor beta chains below come from one sample, sequenced in a study of T-cell memory formation after mild COVID-19. TCRdb reprocessed the 5' RACE reads with MiXCR, giving one entry per CDR3 protein. This table has hundreds of thousands of distinct CDR3 sequences, just over 20% appearing once. Material: PBMCs or a T cell subset sorted from them (not recorded which). The source is an adult woman who had mild COVID-19 (a few samples of this study predate the infection). Cell type and time point are not known.

V usage is TRBV19 and J usage is TRBJ1-4; 7 nucleotides agree with TRBD1. V was clipped by 5 bases and J by 4 bases; unmatched bases: 13. This CDR3 has 17 amino acids. In germline, CDR1 is LNHDA, CDR2 SQIVND (reference sequence). This chain's CDR3 is CASSPNRRGFDNEKLFF. The CDR3 nucleotides are TGTGCCAGTAGTCCGAATCGCAGGGGGTTCGATAATGAAAAACTGTTTTTT.

There are a few counts of this clonotype. V usage is TRBV15 and J usage is TRBJ1-1; D uncertain. The CDR3 is 12 residues long. Germline V gene data show CDR1 as LNHNV and CDR2 as YYDKDF (reference sequence). Trimming cost V 8 bases and J 5 bases, with 12 bases left between them. The DNA of the CDR3 is TGTGCCACCCAAGAACCGAGTACTGAAGCTTTCTTT. Translating it yields CATQEPSTEAFF.

There are a few counts of this clonotype. The V call is TRBV9, the J call TRBJ2-7; D gene unclear. The CDR3 contains 15 residues. The germline V gene has CDR1 SGDLS and CDR2 YYNGEE. V lost 2 bases and J lost 2, with 14 bases in between. The CDR3 spells CASSVNPRRPYEQYF. CDR3 nucleotides: TGTGCCAGCAGCGTCAATCCCAGGCGCCCCTACGAGCAGTACTTC.

This clonotype was counted a few times. The gene calls are TRBV5-1 and TRBJ2-7, with a possible D match to TRBD1 (5 bases). The CDR3 has 14 amino acids. Germline V gene data show CDR1 as SGHRS and CDR2 as YFSETQ. V was cut by 6 bases and J by 0 bases, with 13 bases left in between. CDR3 coding DNA: TGCGCCAGCATGCTAGGGGTCGACTCCTACGAGCAGTACTTC. Translation gives CASMLGVDSYEQYF.

The rearrangement uses TRBV24-1 and TRBJ2-2; no definite D call. The germline CDR1 and CDR2 sequences are KGHDR and SFDVKD. Trimming cost V 8 bases and J 1 base, with 10 bases left between them. The CDR3 totals 14 residues. CDR3 sequence reads: CATTNSMNTGELFF. The CDR3 coding sequence is TGTGCCACCACAAACTCCATGAACACCGGGGAGCTGTTTTTT.

The chain is built from TRBV29-1 and TRBJ2-1; D might be TRBD1 (7 bases). Looked up from germline, CDR1 is SQVTM and CDR2 is ANQGSEA. V lost 1 base to trimming and J lost 2 bases, with 15 bases between them. The CDR3 covers 16 residues. Here the CDR3 DNA reads TGCAGCGTTGAAGGGGGGAGGCAGGGGGCCTACAATGAGCAGTTCTTC. Translated, it gives CSVEGGRQGAYNEQFF.

The CDR3 DNA follows: TGTGCCAGCGGCGGGAGGAACTCCTACGAGCAGTACTTC. This translates into CASGGRNSYEQYF. This chain uses TRBV7-9 with TRBJ2-7, with 8 bases that match TRBD2. This CDR3 is 13 amino acids long. With 8 bases clipped from V and 0 bases from J, the junction kept 3 bases outside the gene matches. In germline, CDR1 is SEHNR, CDR2 FQNEAQ (reference sequence).

This clonotype has at least ten counts. This sequence joins TRBV7-2 and TRBJ2-7; 7 nucleotides match TRBD2. The length of the CDR3 is 13 residues. After removal of 4 bases from V and 6 bases from J, the junction contained 6 bases not matched to a gene. Looked up from germline, CDR1 is SGHTA and CDR2 is FQGNSA. CDR3 sequence: CASSSGREAEQYF. The CDR3 nucleotides are TGTGCCAGCAGCTCCGGCCGGGAGGCCGAGCAGTACTTC.

The V gene is TRBV5-6, the J gene TRBJ1-2, with D hard to call. This CDR3 region has 15 residues. V shed 2 bases and J shed 4 bases, with 15 bases lying between them. In germline, CDR1 is SGHDT, CDR2 YYEEEE. CDR3 sequence: CASSLPRTFSYGYTF. The DNA for the CDR3 is TGTGCCAGCAGCTTACCCCGAACTTTCTCCTATGGCTACACCTTC.

The DNA for the CDR3 is TGCAGTGTTCCCGTGTTCGGGGGAGGATGGGGCAATCAGCCCCAGCATTTT. It is translated as CSVPVFGGGWGNQPQHF. This chain links TRBV20-1 with TRBJ1-5, with D tentatively TRBD1 (5 bases). The CDR3 is 17 amino acids. The V and J ends lost 7 bases and 2 bases respectively, with 24 bases between them. Germline V gene lookup returns CDR1 DFQATT and CDR2 SNEGSKA (reference sequence).

The chain employs TRBV7-3 and TRBJ2-3, with a tentative D call TRBD2 (7 bases). Trimming left V 4 bases short and J 5 bases short, with 19 bases between. This CDR3 is built from 16 residues. In germline, CDR1 is SGHTA, CDR2 FQGTGA. The CDR3 DNA is TGTGCCAGCAGCTCAGTATCCCGGGGGGCGGGAGATACGCAGTATTTT. It yields the protein CASSSVSRGAGDTQYF.

The chain links TRBV15 to TRBJ2-5; D is ambiguous. Trimming stripped 1 base from V and 3 bases from J, with 6 bases between. The CDR3 totals 13 residues. Germline assignment: CDR1 LNHNV and CDR2 YYDKDF (reference sequence). In nucleotides, the CDR3 is TGTGCCACCAGCAGAGTAACAAAAGAGACCCAGTACTTC. It specifies CATSRVTKETQYF.

This clonotype was recorded only once. The chain is built from TRBV19 and TRBJ2-2; 8 bases fit TRBD1. V was pared by 4 bases and J by 7 bases, with 8 bases of the junction left unmatched. CDR3 size: 15 residues. Per germline, CDR1 LNHDA and CDR2 SQIVND (reference sequence). DNA for the CDR3: TGTGCCAGTAGTACTCGGACAGGGTTTATCGGGGAGCTGTTTTTT. Translation gives CASSTRTGFIGELFF. Complete variable domain (other parts from reference TRBV19 and TRBJ2-2): DGGITQSPKYLFRKEGQNVTLSCEQNLNHDAMYWYRQDPGQGLRLIYYSQIVNDFQKGDIAEGYSVSREKKESFPLTVTSAQKNPTAFYLCASSTRTGFIGELFFGEGSRLTVL.

Only a few counts were recorded for this clonotype. A read error may produce the germline difference seen at one junction end. This chain joins TRBV7-7 and TRBJ2-2, with D uncertain. The CDR3 totals 15 residues. CDR1 and CDR2 from the germline V gene are SSHAT and FNYEAQ (reference sequence). The CDR3 here is CASSHNDLNTGELFF. For the CDR3, the DNA is TGTGCTAGCAGCCACAATGACCTAAACACCGGGGAGCTGTTTTTT.

V is TRBV27 and J is TRBJ1-2; perhaps TRBD1 as D (6 bases). Trimming cost V 2 bases and J 4 bases, with 14 bases left between them. Germline loops: CDR1 MNHEY, CDR2 SMNVEV (reference sequence). The CDR3 extends over 15 amino acids. CDR3 DNA sequence: TGTGCCAGCAGTTTACAGGGGTTCAGTACCTATGGCTACACCTTC. As protein: CASSLQGFSTYGYTF.

In the case of this clonotype: Because the CDR3 is missing its conserved closing phenylalanine or tryptophan, this is likely a read error. This rearrangement joins TRBV10-3 to TRBJ2-7, with 13 positions matching TRBD2. This CDR3 comprises 17 residues. The V segment lost 10 bases and the J segment 8 bases; nucleotides outside the gene matches: 20. Germline V gene sequence: CDR1 ENHRY, CDR2 SYGVKD. This CDR3 is CATQLATSGGTRPQQYL. As DNA, the CDR3 is TGTGCCACCCAGCTTGCGACTAGCGGGGGGACCCGACCCCAGCAGTACTTA.

This clonotype has just a few counts. Given a much more abundant clone one base away, this may be a read error. CDR3 DNA sequence: TGCGCCAGCAGCTTGGCGGAAAGCACAGATACGCAGTATTTT. This gives the protein CASSLAESTDTQYF. This rearrangement joins TRBV5-1 to TRBJ2-3; D gene unclear. Germline V gene sequence: CDR1 SGHRS, CDR2 YFSETQ. The CDR3 covers 14 residues. V lost 0 bases and J lost 0, with 5 bases in between.

This clonotype was seen only a few times. This chain joins TRBV13 and TRBJ2-1, with 8 bases identical to TRBD2. The CDR3 has 13 residues. Germline V gives CDR1 PRHDT, CDR2 FYEKMQ (reference sequence). The V gene end was trimmed by 5 bases and the J gene end by 9 bases; junction bases not matched to a gene: 6. The chain's CDR3 is CASSPPGGTEQFF. Here the CDR3 DNA reads TGTGCCAGCAGCCCCCCGGGGGGGACTGAGCAGTTCTTC.

This clonotype was seen many times. The chain recombines TRBV9 with TRBJ2-3; tentative D call: TRBD1 (5 bases). The length of the CDR3 is 11 residues. V gave up 7 bases and J gave up 6 bases, with 9 bases separating them. CDR1 is SGDLS, CDR2 YYNGEE, per germline. The CDR3 region has the DNA TGTGCCAGCGGCAGGGCTGATACGCAGTATTTT. It yields the protein CASGRADTQYF.

V is TRBV5-4 and J is TRBJ2-5; D is unclear. The V gene lost 0 bases and the J gene lost 1 base, with 10 bases spanning the gap. The length of the CDR3 is 15 residues. Looked up from germline, CDR1 is SGHNT and CDR2 is YYREEE (reference sequence). The CDR3 nucleotides read TGTGCCAGCAGCTTGGGTTCCTCAGGCCAAGAGACCCAGTACTTC. This sequence encodes CASSLGSSGQETQYF.

The chain recombines TRBV3-1 with TRBJ2-7, with D possibly matching TRBD2 (6 bases). Trimming stripped 2 bases from V and 5 bases from J, with 7 bases between. Germline CDR1 reads LGHDT; CDR2 reads YNNKEL (reference sequence). This CDR3 is built from 12 residues. The CDR3 nucleotides read TGTGCCAGCAGCCAATGGGGGGACGAGCAGTACTTC. It codes for CASSQWGDEQYF.

This chain uses TRBV7-9 with TRBJ2-1; 8 bases line up with TRBD1. The germline gives CDR1 SEHNR, CDR2 FQNEAQ (reference sequence). V trimming: 4 bases; J trimming: 3 bases; junction bases outside the gene matches: 2. This CDR3 is 14 amino acids long. The CDR3 protein is CASSSDRDYNEQFF. The CDR3, as DNA: TGTGCCAGCAGCTCGGACAGGGACTACAATGAGCAGTTCTTC.

This chain joins TRBV28 and TRBJ2-7; 10 nucleotides align to TRBD1. This CDR3 is 14 amino acids long. Trimming removed 2 bases from V and 6 bases from J; junction bases left unmatched: 4. Germline V gene data show CDR1 as MDHEN and CDR2 as SYDVKM. In DNA, the CDR3 is TGTGCCAGCAGTTTACCCCGGACAGGGGGCGAGCAGTACTTC. Its translation: CASSLPRTGGEQYF.

The V and J genes are TRBV24-1 and TRBJ2-7, with 9 bases that match TRBD2. Trimming cost V 1 base and J 2 bases; bases outside gene matches: 2. This CDR3 region has 15 residues. CDR1 and CDR2 from the germline V gene are KGHDR and SFDVKD. The CDR3 sequence: CATSDLSGRPYEQYF. The CDR3 DNA sequence: TGTGCCACCAGTGATTTAAGCGGGAGGCCCTACGAGCAGTACTTC.

This clonotype was observed a few times. The chain carries TRBV9 and TRBJ2-7; D is unresolved. This CDR3 comprises 14 residues. The germline gives CDR1 SGDLS, CDR2 YYNGEE. The ends were cut back, 0 bases at V and 6 bases at J, with 13 bases in the middle. The CDR3 DNA is TGTGCCAGCAGCGTAGGGTCGGAAAGATCCGAGCAGTACTTC. It specifies CASSVGSERSEQYF. Full variable domain (rest looked up from reference TRBV9 and TRBJ2-7): DSGVTQTPKHLITATGQRVTLRCSPRSGDLSVYWYQQSLDQGLQFLIQYYNGEERAKGNILERFSAQQFPDLHSELNLSSLELGDSALYFCASSVGSERSEQYFGPGTRLTVT.

This clonotype has only a few counts. The V call is TRBV12-3 or TRBV12-4, the J call TRBJ2-7; TRBD2 might be the D (6 bases). CDR3 size: 13 residues. Trimming removed 3 bases from V and 7 bases from J, with 13 bases in between. CDR3 in DNA: TGTGCCAGCAGTTTCCGCCTCGCGGGAGAGCAGTACTTC. Translating it yields CASSFRLAGEQYF.

CDR3 in amino acids: CASSFIAGLTDTQYF. The CDR3 DNA reads as TGCGCCAGCAGCTTTATAGCGGGTCTCACAGATACGCAGTATTTT. The genes are TRBV5-1 and TRBJ2-3; 7 bases map to TRBD2. The CDR3 spans 15 residues. Germline CDR1 SGHRS, CDR2 YFSETQ. V gave up 2 bases and J gave up 2 bases; unmatched junction bases: 5.

DNA for the CDR3: TGTGCCAGCAGCCCGGGCAGGGCCGGCTCCTACGAGCAGTACTTC. Amino acids: CASSPGRAGSYEQYF. This chain uses TRBV7-9 with TRBJ2-7, with D possibly being TRBD1 (5 bases). V was trimmed by 5 bases and J by 0 bases, leaving 14 bases between them. Germline V gives CDR1 SEHNR, CDR2 FQNEAQ (reference sequence). This CDR3 spans 15 amino acids.

The gene calls are TRBV12-3 or TRBV12-4 and TRBJ2-1; tentative D call: TRBD1 (5 bases). CDR3 length: 14 residues. V was cut by 6 bases and J by 0 bases, with 9 bases left in between. As DNA, the CDR3 is TGTGCCAGCAGCCCAGGGATCTCCTACAATGAGCAGTTCTTC. Residues: CASSPGISYNEQFF.